These 29 T cell receptor beta chains were sequenced from one sample in a study of Graves' ophthalmopathy and Graves' hyperthyroidism. Amplification from RNA transcripts yielded the TCR beta CDR3 regions. HTBI primers were used in a first-round RT-PCR, which preceded a second-round multiplex PCR. TCRdb re-called the multiplex PCR reads through MiXCR, storing one row per CDR3 protein. Of almost 750,000 distinct CDR3 sequences listed, roughly 40% are singletons. The material sequenced was peripheral blood. The origin of the receptors is an adult man with Graves' ophthalmopathy.

J is TRBJ2-5 and V is TRBV5-6; a possible D gene is TRBD1 (6 bases). V was pared by 4 bases and J by 1 base, with 14 bases between. CDR1 is SGHDT and CDR2 is YYEEEE in the germline V gene. There are 15 residues in the CDR3. The CDR3 sequence: CASSRGHRSQETQYF. CDR3 coding DNA: TGTGCCAGCAGCCGGGGACACCGAAGCCAAGAGACCCAGTACTTC.

This chain connects TRBV25-1 to TRBJ1-2; possible D gene TRBD1, 5 bases. The V end was cut by 1 base, the J end by 3 bases, with 18 bases between. Per the germline V gene, CDR1 is MGHDK and CDR2 is SYGVNS. This CDR3 is built from 17 residues. The CDR3 reads CASSEFYLGRADYGYTF. The CDR3 nucleotides read TGTGCCAGCAGTGAATTTTATTTGGGCAGGGCGGACTATGGCTACACCTTC.

About this clonotype itself: Being one base from a much bigger clone, this may be a read error. The chain combines TRBV19 with TRBJ1-2; D is undetermined. CDR3 length: 12 residues. Germline-derived CDR1 and CDR2 are LNHDA and SQIVND (reference sequence). CDR3 DNA sequence: TGTGCCAGTAGCACCTCTAACTATGGCCACACCTTC. It specifies CASSTSNYGHTF.

This chain connects TRBV14 to TRBJ2-7; 7 bases line up with TRBD1. Germline trimming cut 4 bases from V and 6 bases from J; bases unmatched to any gene: 9. Germline V gene sequence: CDR1 SGHDN, CDR2 FVKESK. This CDR3 region has 14 residues. The CDR3 DNA follows: TGTGCCAGCAGCCCGAGACAGGGTTGGGGCGAGCAGTACTTC. Protein sequence: CASSPRQGWGEQYF. The variable domain in full, with the rest retrieved from reference TRBV14 and TRBJ2-7, is EAGVTQFPSHSVIEKGQTVTLRCDPISGHDNLYWYRRVMGKEIKFLLHFVKESKQDESGMPNNRFLAERTGGTYSTLKVQPAELEDSGVYFCASSPRQGWGEQYFGPGTRLTVT.

This clonotype has just a few counts. The chain combines TRBV5-1 with TRBJ1-2; D might be TRBD1 (5 bases). V lost 4 bases and J lost 1, with 14 bases in between. The CDR3 contains 15 residues. The germline V gene encodes CDR1 SGHRS and CDR2 YFSETQ. CDR3 bases: TGCGCCAGCAGCCCCCCGATTGGGGGTAACTATGGCTACACCTTC. As protein: CASSPPIGGNYGYTF.

At least ten counts were recorded for this clonotype. The V and J genes are TRBV10-3 and TRBJ1-4; D is uncertain. Germline CDR1 ENHRY, CDR2 SYGVKD. There are 14 residues in the CDR3. V was shortened by 6 bases and J by 1 base, with 9 bases between the two germline ends. CDR3 amino acids: CAIRSSGTNEKLFF. The CDR3 DNA sequence: TGTGCCATCAGATCAAGTGGAACTAATGAAAAACTGTTTTTT.

This clonotype has a handful of counts. The chain is built from TRBV6-1 and TRBJ1-6, with a weak D call TRBD1 (6 bases). Germline CDR1 is MNHNS and CDR2 is SASEGT. This CDR3 region has 15 residues. Trimming removed 6 bases at V and 7 bases at J, with 16 bases between. This chain's CDR3 is CASSGRTVTNSPLHF. The DNA of the CDR3 is TGTGCCAGCAGCGGAAGGACAGTTACAAATTCACCCCTCCACTTT.

The chain employs TRBV25-1 and TRBJ2-2; D may be TRBD2 (6 bases). This CDR3 comprises 14 residues. V was trimmed by 8 bases and J by 7 bases, leaving 17 bases between them. Germline loops: CDR1 MGHDK, CDR2 SYGVNS. CDR3 loop: CASGAEGNNGELFF. CDR3 nucleotide sequence: TGTGCCAGCGGCGCGGAGGGGAATAACGGGGAGCTGTTTTTT.

There are many counts of this clonotype. V usage is TRBV2 and J usage is TRBJ1-4, with 7 bases matching TRBD1. The V segment lost 1 base and the J segment 6 bases; nucleotides outside the gene matches: 11. The CDR3 is 17 amino acids. Germline values: CDR1 SNHLY, CDR2 FYNNEI. CDR3 loop: CASSEGELRQGDEKLFF. CDR3 DNA sequence: TGTGCCAGCAGTGAAGGCGAATTACGGCAGGGGGATGAAAAACTGTTTTTT.

The chain carries TRBV12-3 or TRBV12-4 and TRBJ1-1, with a possible D match to TRBD1 (6 bases). This CDR3 has 15 amino acids. The ends were cut back, 0 bases at V and 4 bases at J, with 12 bases in the middle. The CDR3 coding sequence is TGTGCCAGCAGTTTAGCGGTGGGGGCTGGCACTGAAGCTTTCTTT. Encoded protein: CASSLAVGAGTEAFF.

A word on this clonotype: One end of the junction varies from germline; a read error may be responsible. The CDR3 protein is CASSPTRDTQAFF. The CDR3 DNA sequence: TGTGCCAGCAGCCCAACTCGGGACACTCAAGCTTTCTTT. The rearrangement joins TRBV7-9 to TRBJ1-1, with D maybe TRBD1 (6 bases). The CDR3 is made up of 13 amino acids. Germline assignment: CDR1 SEHNR and CDR2 FQNEAQ (reference sequence).

For this clonotype: A much larger clone differs by one base, so this may be a read error. The chain couples TRBV7-3 to TRBJ2-7; 7 bases line up with TRBD2. CDR3 size: 17 residues. Germline values: CDR1 SGHTA, CDR2 FQGTGA. The ends lost 1 base at V and 0 bases at J; junction bases unmatched: 9. The CDR3 here is CASSLIASGPFSYEQYF. CDR3 sequence (DNA): TGTGCCAGCAGCTTAATCGCTAGCGGCCCTTTCTCCTACGAGCAGTACTTC. The full variable domain, in which reference TRBV7-3 and TRBJ2-7 provide the parts outside the CDR3, is GAGVSQTPSNKVTEKGKYVELRCDPISGHTALYWYRQSLGQGPEFLIYFQGTGAADDSGLPNDRFFAVRPEGSVSTLKIQRTERGDSAVYLCASSLIASGPFSYEQYFGPGTRLTVT.

The chain carries TRBV25-1 and TRBJ1-5; D call uncertain. The germline gives CDR1 MGHDK, CDR2 SYGVNS. V dropped 7 bases and J dropped 0 bases, with 7 bases sitting between them. The CDR3 contains 13 residues. CDR3: CASTGDSNQPQHF. The DNA for the CDR3 is TGTGCCAGCACTGGGGATAGCAATCAGCCCCAGCATTTT.

A single count supports this clonotype. This rearrangement joins TRBV29-1 to TRBJ2-7; the D gene is possibly TRBD2 (5 bases). CDR1 and CDR2 from the germline V gene are SQVTM and ANQGSEA. V lost 4 bases, J lost 3 bases, and 13 bases lay in between. CDR3 length: 13 amino acids. The CDR3 loop is CSVGVSGSYEQYF. CDR3 coding DNA: TGCAGCGTTGGGGTCTCTGGGAGCTACGAGCAGTACTTC.

The sample holds many counts of this clonotype. The J gene is TRBJ2-7, the V gene TRBV29-1; D possibly corresponds to TRBD2 (5 bases). This CDR3 spans 11 amino acids. Per the germline V gene, CDR1 is SQVTM and CDR2 is ANQGSEA. With 1 base removed from V and 5 bases from J, the gap between germline ends came to 6 bases. This CDR3 is CSVEVGDEQYF. The CDR3, as DNA: TGCAGCGTTGAAGTCGGGGACGAGCAGTACTTC.

The gene calls are TRBV20-1 and TRBJ1-1; TRBD1 matches 9 bases. Germline V lookup: CDR1 DFQATT, CDR2 SNEGSKA (reference sequence). This CDR3 spans 16 amino acids. The J segment lost 4 bases and the V segment lost 2 bases, leaving 11 bases of the junction unmatched. Here the CDR3 DNA reads TGCAGTGCTAGACGAGACGGGGACAGGGTTGGCACTGAAGCTTTCTTT. It translates to CSARRDGDRVGTEAFF.

This rearrangement joins TRBV5-6 to TRBJ1-1; the D gene is possibly TRBD1 (6 bases). The CDR3 has 15 residues. Looked up from germline, CDR1 is SGHDT and CDR2 is YYEEEE. Trimming left V 0 bases short and J 7 bases short, with 16 bases between. Here the CDR3 DNA reads TGTGCCAGCAGCTTGGGGGGGGCCCCCTCGGGTGAAGCTTTCTTT. Protein sequence: CASSLGGAPSGEAFF.

This clonotype came up a few times. This sequence joins TRBV7-2 and TRBJ1-2, with 7 bases identical to TRBD1. Germline V lookup: CDR1 SGHTA, CDR2 FQGNSA. The CDR3 has 16 amino acids. With V trimmed by 1 base and J by 2 bases, 7 bases remained unmatched. DNA for the CDR3: TGTGCCAGCAGCTTAGGGGTCGTAGGGGGCAACTATGGCTACACCTTC. Encoded protein: CASSLGVVGGNYGYTF.

The V and J genes are TRBV3-1 and TRBJ2-2, with a possible D match to TRBD1 (6 bases). CDR3 length equals 16 residues. Trimming took 4 bases from V and 0 from J, leaving 12 bases between them. Germline V gene sequence: CDR1 LGHDT, CDR2 YNNKEL (reference sequence). In nucleotides, the CDR3 is TGTGCCAGCAGCCTAAGGACAGTGGCGAACACCGGGGAGCTGTTTTTT. This gives the protein CASSLRTVANTGELFF.

J is TRBJ2-7 and V is TRBV7-9; a possible D gene is TRBD1 (5 bases). Germline-derived CDR1 and CDR2 are SEHNR and FQNEAQ (reference sequence). V lost 3 bases and J lost 6, with 15 bases in between. This CDR3 contains 14 residues. CDR3 bases: TGTGCCAGCAGCTTGGCCCAGGGCCCCTCCGAGCAGTACTTC. It yields the protein CASSLAQGPSEQYF.

This clonotype is a singleton in its sample. The CDR3 DNA follows: TGTGCCAGTATAGGGGGGACAGGACCCTACGAGCAGTACTTC. Translation: CASIGGTGPYEQYF. V gene TRBV19 combines with J gene TRBJ2-7, with TRBD1 matching over 8 bases. V lost 7 bases to trimming and J lost 2 bases; unmatched junction nucleotides: 7. Germline values: CDR1 LNHDA, CDR2 SQIVND (reference sequence). The CDR3 is 14 residues long.

The chain combines TRBV7-6 with TRBJ2-7; TRBD2 matches at 7 bases. The germline gives CDR1 SGHVS, CDR2 FNYEAQ. The J segment lost 7 bases and the V segment lost 5 bases, leaving 11 bases of the junction unmatched. The CDR3 runs 14 residues. This CDR3 is CASSREAGFREQYF. CDR3 nucleotide sequence: TGTGCCAGCAGCCGGGAGGCGGGATTTCGGGAGCAGTACTTC.

This clonotype was counted only a few times. This chain connects TRBV12-3 or TRBV12-4 to TRBJ2-7; 9 positions agree with TRBD1. With V trimmed by 6 bases and J by 3 bases, 15 bases remained unmatched. The CDR3 covers 17 residues. CDR3: CASSQELGTGYRYEQYF. In nucleotides, the CDR3 is TGTGCCAGCAGCCAAGAACTAGGGACAGGGTATCGCTACGAGCAGTACTTC.

The chain recombines TRBV19 with TRBJ2-7; D might be TRBD2 (6 bases). The V gene's germline CDR1 is LNHDA and CDR2 SQIVND (reference sequence). CDR3 length: 13 amino acids. V was pared by 6 bases and J by 6 bases, with 15 bases between. The CDR3 DNA sequence: TGTGCCAGTAGAAAGGAGGGGACGGGCGAGCAGTACTTC. Its translation is CASRKEGTGEQYF.

J is TRBJ2-5 and V is TRBV10-3; D unclear. The germline CDR1 and CDR2 sequences are ENHRY and SYGVKD. V was shortened by 3 bases and J by 4 bases, with 6 bases between the two germline ends. This CDR3 has 12 amino acids. This CDR3 reads CAISDVGETQYF. CDR3 in DNA: TGTGCCATCAGTGATGTCGGAGAGACCCAGTACTTC.

This clonotype was recorded at least ten times. This rearrangement joins TRBV10-2 to TRBJ2-7; 9 nucleotides agree with TRBD2. After removal of 2 bases from V and 3 bases from J, the junction contained 5 bases not matched to a gene. The CDR3 covers 15 residues. Germline CDR1 is WSHSY and CDR2 is SAAADI. For the CDR3, the DNA is TGCGCCAGCAGTGAGGATTCTAGCGGGAACTACGAGCAGTACTTC. It yields the protein CASSEDSSGNYEQYF.

The chain couples TRBV29-1 to TRBJ2-7; D assignment may be TRBD1 or TRBD2 (5 bases each). V lost 3 bases, J lost 6 bases, and 12 bases lay in between. The CDR3 spans 12 residues. Germline CDR1 is SQVTM and CDR2 is ANQGSEA. The CDR3 protein is CSVDSGTGEQYF. CDR3 DNA: TGCAGCGTTGATTCCGGGACCGGCGAGCAGTACTTC.

There are a few counts of this clonotype. V and J are TRBV15 and TRBJ2-5; D is undetermined. The CDR3 extends over 14 amino acids. V was trimmed by 1 base and J by 6 bases, leaving 12 bases between them. The V gene's germline CDR1 is LNHNV and CDR2 YYDKDF (reference sequence). CDR3 sequence reads: CATSRGGEGKTQYF. The CDR3 DNA follows: TGTGCCACCAGCAGAGGTGGAGAAGGGAAGACCCAGTACTTC.

This clonotype was recorded at least ten times. The chain combines TRBV10-3 with TRBJ1-1; D might be TRBD1 (6 bases). Germline V lookup: CDR1 ENHRY, CDR2 SYGVKD. V was pared by 6 bases and J by 0 bases, with 17 bases between. This CDR3 region has 16 residues. CDR3 sequence: CAISQDGQKMNTEAFF. The CDR3 DNA follows: TGTGCCATCAGCCAGGATGGACAGAAAATGAACACTGAAGCTTTCTTT.